The following is a T cell receptor beta chain sequence with its context. Amplification used 60 Vbeta primers and 13 Jbeta primers. Profiled with immunoSEQ multiplex PCR; TCRdb holds only in-frame clones, not every one. The table includes 200,000 or so clones, about 89% detected once. This record comes from a study of cytomegalovirus exposure and HLA in healthy donors. Donors consisted of healthy bone marrow donors. The length of the CDR3 is 16 residues. CDR1 is MNHEY and CDR2 is SMNVEV in the germline V gene (reference sequence). V was cut by 6 bases and J by 11 bases, with 23 bases left in between. This chain joins TRBV27 and TRBJ1-6; no reliable D call. The sequence came from a man aged 25 to 40 in good health and CMV-seronegative. Sequencing used PBMCs. The CDR3 spells CASSNRTEVVRPPLHF. In DNA, the CDR3 is TGTGCCAGCAGCAACCGGACGGAGGTCGTACGGCCACCCCTCCACTTT.